Listed below are T cell receptor beta chains from one sample, sequenced in a study of blood T cell repertoires in COVID-19. Some clones are missing from TCRdb's copy, which holds only in-frame ones; the method was immunoSEQ multiplex PCR. The sample includes around 250,000 clones, around 86% of them seen just once. The material sequenced was peripheral blood. These receptors came from a man younger than 35 with active or convalescent COVID-19. Each CDR3 is given with its conserved first and last residue. The D gene is left open where the match is weak. Rows may omit the clone size; those that give it use once, few, many or a size class.

d_call	v_call	clone_size	j_call	cdr3_aa	cdr3_nt
.	TRBV12-3/TRBV12-4	few	TRBJ2-1	CATNPGVGNEQFF	TGTGCCACCAACCCGGGGGTGGGTAATGAGCAGTTCTTC
.	TRBV28	.	TRBJ1-2	CASSSQLNYGYTF	TGTGCCAGCAGCTCACAGCTTAACTATGGCTACACCTTC
.	TRBV5-4	.	TRBJ1-1	CASSSPGGGNGEAFF	TGTGCCAGCAGCTCGCCGGGGGGGGGTAACGGTGAAGCTTTCTTT
.	TRBV30	.	TRBJ1-5	CAWRPLTAGQPQHF	TGTGCCTGGAGGCCCTTGACAGCTGGGCAGCCCCAGCATTTT
.	TRBV6-5	few	TRBJ1-1	CASHRIQGNTEAFF	TGTGCCAGCCACAGGATCCAGGGGAACACTGAAGCTTTCTTT
.	TRBV4-1	.	TRBJ2-7	CASSKEGLEQYF	TGCGCCAGCAGCAAAGAAGGACTAGAGCAGTACTTC
TRBD1	TRBV3-1/TRBV3-2	.	TRBJ2-5	CASSPFPGTGSGKTQYF	TGTGCCAGCAGCCCTTTTCCGGGGACAGGGTCGGGGAAGACCCAGTACTTC
TRBD1	TRBV12-3/TRBV12-4	.	TRBJ2-5	CASRQGWETQYF	TGTGCCAGCAGACAGGGGTGGGAGACCCAGTACTTC
.	TRBV5-1	.	TRBJ2-2	CASSPQGGLDTGELFF	TGCGCCAGCAGCCCACAGGGAGGGCTGGACACCGGGGAGCTGTTTTTT
.	TRBV4-1	once	TRBJ2-7	CASSLTATGLGSPYEQYF	TGCGCCAGCAGCCTAACCGCGACAGGTCTCGGAAGCCCCTACGAGCAGTACTTC
.	TRBV24-1	.	TRBJ2-4	CATSDTGEGENIQYF	TGTGCCACCAGTGATACGGGGGAGGGGGAAAACATTCAGTACTTC
.	TRBV29-1	few	TRBJ2-7	CSVRRDEQYF	TGCAGCGTTCGGAGAGACGAGCAGTACTTC
.	TRBV24-1	.	TRBJ2-6	CATQGGSVLTF	TGTGCCACCCAAGGGGGTTCTGTCCTGACTTTC
TRBD1	TRBV30	.	TRBJ1-1	CAWTTGVQNTEAFF	TGTGCCTGGACTACAGGGGTCCAGAACACTGAAGCTTTCTTT
TRBD2	TRBV30	.	TRBJ2-2	CAWRRITSGTGELFF	TGTGCCTGGAGAAGAATAACTAGCGGCACCGGGGAGCTGTTTTTT
.	TRBV5-1	.	TRBJ2-5	CASSLGGGETQYF	TGCGCCAGCAGCCTAGGGGGGGGAGAGACCCAGTACTTC